One sample yielded the 24 T cell receptor beta chains listed below, sequenced in a study of radiation and T cells in renal cell carcinoma. Time point noted: blood 4 weeks post-SBRT, at nephrectomy. Stated treatment: 15 Gy SBRT to primary tumor, nephrectomy 4 weeks later. Profiling relied on immunoSEQ multiplex PCR, and the TCRdb table lists in-frame clones only, not all of them. Among tens of thousands of clones, approximately 86% were seen once, and the ten largest hold around 9.4%. The sequenced sample was blood, obtained from a patient whose treatment included radiotherapy and nephrectomy. The origin of the receptors is a man aged 50-59 years with renal cell carcinoma.

J is TRBJ1-3 and V is TRBV4-1; D unresolved. The CDR3 totals 15 residues. The germline CDR1 and CDR2 sequences are MGHRA and YSYEKL. V was pared by 1 base and J by 0 bases, with 7 bases between. CDR3 region: CASSQGYRSGNTIYF. The CDR3 nucleotides are TGCGCCAGCAGCCAAGGGTATCGCTCTGGAAACACCATATATTTT.

This rearrangement joins TRBV7-3 to TRBJ1-2; D may be TRBD1 (5 bases). In germline, CDR1 is SGHTA, CDR2 FQGTGA. The CDR3 spans 13 residues. Trimming removed 2 bases from V and 1 base from J, with 5 bases in between. CDR3 coding DNA: TGTGCCAGCAGCTTAGGGGGTAACTATGGCTACACCTTC. This gives the protein CASSLGGNYGYTF.

The rearrangement uses TRBV5-1 and TRBJ1-2; no reliable D call. Between the trimmed V and J ends, which lost 7 bases and 6 bases, there was a span of 22 bases. CDR1 and CDR2 (germline): SGHRS, YFSETQ. This CDR3 is 15 amino acids long. In DNA form, the CDR3 reads TGCGCCAGCGAGACCGGGCCGGGGAATCGTGATGGCTACACCTTC. This sequence encodes CASETGPGNRDGYTF.

The J gene is TRBJ2-7, the V gene TRBV6-1, with 9 bases lining up with TRBD2. The V gene end was trimmed by 2 bases and the J gene end by 4 bases; junction bases not matched to a gene: 6. The CDR3 is 15 residues long. The germline CDR1 and CDR2 sequences are MNHNS and SASEGT. In DNA form, the CDR3 reads TGTGCCAGCAGTGAAATGTCTAGCGGGATTTACGAGCAGTACTTC. Translated, it gives CASSEMSSGIYEQYF.

The V gene is TRBV2, the J gene TRBJ2-2, with 7 bases that match TRBD2. J was trimmed by 5 bases and V by 6 bases; bases with no gene match: 6. The CDR3 covers 14 residues. The germline V gene encodes CDR1 SNHLY and CDR2 FYNNEI. As DNA, the CDR3 is TGTGCCAGCAGAGGACTAGTAAGGACCGGGGAGCTGTTTTTT. This sequence encodes CASRGLVRTGELFF.

This chain uses TRBV19 with TRBJ2-1; D is unresolved. CDR3 length: 14 residues. Trimming shortened V by 3 bases and J by 4 bases, and 10 bases separated the two germline ends. CDR1 and CDR2 from the germline V gene are LNHDA and SQIVND (reference sequence). As DNA, the CDR3 is TGTGCCAGTAGTATCTGGACGGCATACAATGAGCAGTTCTTC. Its translation is CASSIWTAYNEQFF.

V gene TRBV4-2 combines with J gene TRBJ2-1, with D hard to call. Germline-derived CDR1 and CDR2 are LGHNA and YNFKEQ. Trimming removed 0 bases at V and 13 bases at J, with 16 bases between. The CDR3 sequence is 14 residues long. CDR3 amino acids: CASSQEGVQVRQFF. In DNA, the CDR3 is TGTGCCAGCAGCCAAGAAGGAGTTCAGGTTCGTCAGTTCTTC.

The gene calls are TRBV4-3 and TRBJ2-5; D gene unclear. The CDR3 loop spans 16 amino acids. Germline V gene lookup returns CDR1 LGHNA and CDR2 YSLEER. V lost 1 base and J lost 2, with 14 bases in between. CDR3 sequence: CASSQGGLTSQETQYF. The CDR3 DNA is TGCGCCAGCAGCCAAGGAGGATTAACATCGCAAGAGACCCAGTACTTC.

This clone appeared a few times. V and J are TRBV6-5 and TRBJ2-7; D is ambiguous. V lost 8 bases and J lost 7, with 9 bases in between. CDR1 is MNHEY and CDR2 is SVGAGI in the germline V gene. The CDR3 extends over 10 amino acids. CDR3 sequence (DNA): TGTGCCAGCGGTACGACGGAGCAGTACTTC. It codes for CASGTTEQYF.

The chain is built from TRBV5-1 and TRBJ2-3; TRBD2 matches at 9 bases. This CDR3 spans 17 amino acids. The V gene's germline CDR1 is SGHRS and CDR2 YFSETQ. The J segment lost 3 bases and the V segment lost 1 base, leaving 9 bases of the junction unmatched. The CDR3 is CASSLRLAGDGTDTQYF. In DNA form, the CDR3 reads TGCGCCAGCAGCTTGAGATTAGCGGGGGACGGGACAGATACGCAGTATTTT.

The chain is built from TRBV7-2 and TRBJ2-5; a weak D match, TRBD1 (6 bases). Trimming removed 4 bases at V and 5 bases at J, with 14 bases between. The length of the CDR3 is 14 residues. Germline CDR1 SGHTA, CDR2 FQGNSA. In nucleotides, the CDR3 is TGTGCCAGCAGCTCGCCTCAGGGGCCCGAGACCCAGTACTTC. It translates to CASSSPQGPETQYF.

V and J are TRBV5-1 and TRBJ2-7; 11 bases match TRBD1. Germline trimming cut 4 bases from V and 4 bases from J; bases unmatched to any gene: 4. Germline V gene data show CDR1 as SGHRS and CDR2 as YFSETQ. The CDR3 runs 14 residues. The CDR3 is CASSRTGGVYEQYF. The CDR3, as DNA: TGCGCCAGCAGCCGGACAGGGGGCGTATACGAGCAGTACTTC.

The table lists this clone with a count of one. This sequence joins TRBV15 and TRBJ2-7; D gene uncertain. This CDR3 comprises 13 residues. Germline CDR1 reads LNHNV; CDR2 reads YYDKDF (reference sequence). Trimming removed 0 bases from V and 2 bases from J, with 5 bases in between. The CDR3 bases are TGTGCCACCAGCAGAGATCTTCCCTACGAGCAGTACTTC. It is translated as CATSRDLPYEQYF.

The rearrangement links TRBV2 to TRBJ1-1; 7 positions match TRBD1. The CDR3 has 13 amino acids. Per the germline V gene, CDR1 is SNHLY and CDR2 is FYNNEI. V lost 8 bases and J lost 0; bases outside the gene matches: 3. The CDR3 loop is CASGGTVNTEAFF. CDR3 DNA sequence: TGTGCCAGCGGTGGGACAGTGAACACTGAAGCTTTCTTT.

The rearrangement joins TRBV15 to TRBJ1-3; D is uncertain. CDR1 is LNHNV and CDR2 is YYDKDF in the germline V gene (reference sequence). The CDR3 runs 16 residues. Trimming took off 3 bases at V and 0 bases at J, with 12 bases between the two ends. The CDR3 loop is CATSSPASFSGNTIYF. DNA of the CDR3: TGTGCCACCAGCAGCCCTGCCAGCTTCTCTGGAAACACCATATATTTT.

The chain combines TRBV21-1 with TRBJ2-3; the table calls TRBD1, which could not be checked here. TRBV21-1 is shown as a pseudogene. The CDR3 has 19 residues. Written as DNA, the CDR3 is TGTGCCAGCAGCTCAACTCTCAAGGACAGGGCTGGGGTTGGAGATACGCAGTATTTT. It encodes CASSSTLKDRAGVGDTQYF.

This clone appeared once. The V gene is TRBV4-3, the J gene TRBJ1-1; no clear D gene. The germline V gene has CDR1 LGHNA and CDR2 YSLEER. V was trimmed by 0 bases and J by 0 bases, leaving 8 bases between them. The CDR3 length is 15 residues. The CDR3 is CASSQEDPLNTEAFF. CDR3 nucleotide sequence: TGCGCCAGCAGCCAAGAGGATCCATTGAACACTGAAGCTTTCTTT.

V gene TRBV18 combines with J gene TRBJ2-3; maybe TRBD2 (6 bases). Germline CDR1 KGHSH, CDR2 LQKENI. The CDR3 covers 15 residues. V was clipped by 2 bases and J by 5 bases, with 14 bases between them. CDR3 coding DNA: TGTGCCAGCTCACCATTTGCGGGAACGGAAGATACGCAGTATTTT. Its translation: CASSPFAGTEDTQYF.

The rearrangement joins TRBV5-6 to TRBJ2-3; D call uncertain. From germline, CDR1 is SGHDT and CDR2 YYEEEE. V was cut by 1 base and J by 1 base, with 10 bases left in between. The CDR3 loop spans 15 amino acids. The CDR3 loop reads CASSLRSTRTDTQYF. The CDR3 DNA reads TGTGCCAGCAGCTTGCGTTCTACTCGCACAGATACGCAGTATTTT.

The chain employs TRBV19 and TRBJ1-5, with D uncertain. This CDR3 is built from 13 residues. The ends were cut back, 2 bases at V and 6 bases at J, with 8 bases in the middle. The germline CDR1 and CDR2 sequences are LNHDA and SQIVND (reference sequence). Here the CDR3 reads CASSIIPPQPQHF. The CDR3 DNA reads TGTGCCAGTAGTATAATCCCCCCTCAGCCCCAGCATTTT.

The V gene is TRBV5-1, the J gene TRBJ2-5; D is ambiguous. The CDR3 is 13 residues long. Deletions cut 3 bases from V and 0 bases from J, with 6 bases between. Germline CDR1 SGHRS, CDR2 YFSETQ. The CDR3 region has the DNA TGCGCCAGCAGCTCTGAGTACCAAGAGACCCAGTACTTC. Residues: CASSSEYQETQYF.

V gene TRBV6-1 combines with J gene TRBJ2-7; 9 bases align to TRBD2. Per the germline V gene, CDR1 is MNHNS and CDR2 is SASEGT. The CDR3 loop spans 15 amino acids. The junction had 4 bases not matched to a gene; V was cut back by 1 base and J by 3 bases. The CDR3 region has the DNA TGTGCCAGCAGTGAAGGTGGTAGCGGGAGCTACGAGCAGTACTTC. As protein: CASSEGGSGSYEQYF.

The chain is built from TRBV5-1 and TRBJ2-5; TRBD2 is a possible D gene (6 bases). The CDR3 totals 13 residues. The germline V gene has CDR1 SGHRS and CDR2 YFSETQ. V was pared by 6 bases and J by 1 base, with 10 bases between. The CDR3 loop reads CASTGRSQETQYF. As DNA, the CDR3 is TGCGCCAGCACGGGGAGGAGCCAAGAGACCCAGTACTTC.

This chain connects TRBV5-1 to TRBJ1-2; 12 bases align to TRBD1. Germline V gives CDR1 SGHRS, CDR2 YFSETQ. This CDR3 has 15 residues. Trimming at V came to 3 bases and at J to 5 bases, leaving 5 bases not matched to a gene. This CDR3 is CASSSGTGGLYGYTF. The CDR3 coding sequence is TGCGCCAGCAGCTCCGGGACAGGGGGCTTATATGGCTACACCTTC.